This T cell receptor (beta chain) was profiled in a study of cytomegalovirus exposure and HLA in healthy donors (dated by TCRdb to the late 2010s). Concerning the study at large: An earlier analysis of more than 550 of the donors reported about 300 Gb of sequence data and 90 million to 120 million unique TCR beta sequences obtained from about 179 million T cells. An early release covering roughly 640 HLA-typed donors comprised about 300 gigabases of sequencing data and 85 million to 100 million unique TCR sequences. Of the 398 genotyped donors, approximately 83% fell in the genetic ancestry cluster associated with self-reported Caucasian donors. The aim of the study was to test whether cataloging public T cell receptors could identify signatures of past pathogen exposure. Using immunosequencing, the study profiled T cell repertoires from fewer than 850 subjects and related those repertoires to cytomegalovirus serostatus. In addition to the first cohort of 666 subjects, a separate validation cohort of 120 different subjects was used. To predict cytomegalovirus infection status, the study brought together high-throughput TCR immunosequencing, statistical association of individual TCRs with disease status, and machine learning. To study patterns of TCR occurrence, a later analysis re-analyzed previously published TCR beta repertoires from 600 to 750 donors and added high-resolution HLA genotyping. The later analysis used no new phenotypic data to find candidate immune exposures, relying instead on TCR beta sequences and their occurrence across donors. An earlier analysis of a few hundred of the donors applied high-throughput TCR beta sequencing to assess whether each TCR beta V gene segment acted as functional or pseudogenic. Donor age, sex, ethnicity and CMV serostatus were compiled together with the repertoire data. A later genetic analysis used genome-wide SNP genotypes for about 65% of the 666 donors, treating that subset as a discovery cohort. Every repertoire in the discovery cohort had been generated on one and the same sequencing platform. HLA typing included class I and class II loci at four-digit resolution. Typing coverage varied by locus: about 620-630 donors for A, B, C, DRB1 and DQB1; more than 500 for DQA1; nearly 610 for DPA1; around 450 for DPB1. Roughly five DR-DQ haplotypes were treated as single units for association and clustering because of strong linkage in the cohort. On average, around 240,000 unique TCR beta nucleotide sequences were sequenced per donor among a few hundred genotyped donors of the cohort, with roughly 19% of those sequences being non-productive. Findings and caveats that apply to the study as a whole: According to the authors, the approach could potentially be generalized to other disease states and immunological phenotypes. In vitro tests confirmed that three of the cytomegalovirus-associated TCR beta chains recognize cytomegalovirus antigens. In a later analysis, 16,951 TCR beta sequences were associated with specific HLA alleles at a false discovery rate of 0.05. For the cohort, immune exposure information was limited to CMV serostatus. The classifier was reported to diagnose cytomegalovirus status with high specificity and sensitivity in both the original cohort and the validation cohort. The study gave a list of 150 to 200 TCR beta chains associated with cytomegalovirus. A later genetic analysis associated a missense DCLRE1C variant with V-gene and J-gene trimming of TCR beta chains, and an independent cohort replicated the association. In an earlier analysis of around 600 of the donors, most TCR beta V segments appeared in productive rearrangements about 90% or about 30% of the time, broadly matching IMGT annotations. The presence/absence analyses assumed that sequencing depth was roughly uniform across donors, and that assumption may not be true. Because HLA typing was unavailable for some donors at each locus, only the typed subset was used in association tests. A group of highly shared sequence variants was considered likely to be a technical artifact of the sequencing pipeline. The earlier analysis of approximately 540 of the donors excluded some 15 rarely observed V segments, including chromosome 9 orphons, because counts were too low. A later analysis found that TCR association rates varied across HLA loci, with DRB1 alleles showing the most associated TCRs and HLA-C alleles the fewest. Compared with the approximately 710-donor mean, donors in an Asian-associated ancestry cluster had fewer N-insertions in productive TCRs, according to a later genetic analysis. Linkage disequilibrium might explain the correlated functional status among segregating V segments, but an unknown experimental factor could not be ruled out. The cohort was sequenced for TCR beta chains only, and without alpha or paired-chain data the features that could be detected were limited. A further reported finding was that TCR beta sequences accurately predicted the HLA-A and HLA-B alleles for most subjects in the first cohort. Several of the top co-occurrence clusters appeared to be linked to parvovirus B19, influenza, CMV and Epstein-Barr virus, according to a later analysis. When HLA alleles, especially DR and DQ, strongly co-occurred, attributing TCR associations to individual alleles was difficult. Most TCR sequences were observed very rarely across donors, whereas some public TCRs were present in many individuals. The 87-base-pair reads could not distinguish some IMGT-functional V segments, including TRBV6-2 and TRBV6-3, so those segments were excluded. In a later analysis, HLA-associated TCR beta chains showed more clonal expansion and lower generation probabilities than non-associated chains that were equally common. In a later analysis, most CMV-associated TCR beta chains were found to appear HLA-restricted, with HLA associations seemingly driven largely by CMV exposure.

Library generation was performed with the immunoSEQ multiplex PCR assay. A mixture of 60 forward primers for TCR Vbeta segments and 13 reverse primers for TCR Jbeta segments was used in the multiplex PCR. Amplification of the CDR3 region of rearranged TCR beta genes was performed with a multiplex PCR assay on genomic DNA. The amplified TCR beta libraries were sequenced on the Illumina HiSeq System as 87-base-pair reads. In the authors' own workflow: Across the 600 to 700 repertoires, a later analysis counted tens of millions of unique TCR beta chains, roughly 11 million of which were shared by at least two donors. Raw reads were error-corrected and collapsed into unique sequences with a nearest-neighbor algorithm that merged closely related sequences to remove PCR and sequencing errors. Alignment of CDR3 sequences to IMGT reference sequences was used to assign V, D and J gene segments. For a sequence to be retained, a match of at least six nucleotides to both a V gene segment and a J gene segment was required. Rearrangements were classified as productive when the CDR3 lacked stop codons and remained in frame with V and J, and all other rearrangements were classified as non-productive. CDR3 was defined by IMGT convention, running from the second conserved V-encoded cysteine to the conserved J-encoded phenylalanine. The earlier analysis of about 560 of the donors excluded any sequence lacking an unambiguous match to a single V gene segment. An earlier analysis of 587 of the donors classified V segments as functional when productive rearrangements were above 56.7% and as segregating when the standard deviation between donors was above 5%. To diagnose cytomegalovirus status from the catalog of TCR beta chain sequences, a statistical classification framework was built. V and J gene assignment, in a later analysis, came from comparing TCR nucleotide sequences with IMGT/GENE-DB human TR gene sequences. The TCRdist pipeline was used in a later analysis to assign CDR3 sequences and most-parsimonious VDJ recombination scenarios. In a later analysis, each TCR beta chain was defined by its CDR3 amino acid sequence together with its V-gene family, and reads without a unique V-gene family were excluded. In a later analysis, 550 to 650 highly shared, low-generation-probability nucleotide sequences were removed to address suspected cross-contamination and a sequencing artifact. In a later analysis, a clonal expansion index was calculated for each public chain from normalized within-repertoire ranks of inferred template counts. In a later analysis, generation probabilities were computed using a VDJ recombination model fitted to out-of-frame rearrangements, and the results were checked against IGoR. In a later analysis, TCR-TCR, TCR-HLA and TCR-CMV co-occurrence was scored with hypergeometric tests, and a repertoire-size bias correction was applied to TCR pairs. To estimate false discovery rates, a later analysis permuted the HLA or CMV assignments 20 times. A later analysis grouped co-occurring TCRs with DBSCAN, adding TCRdist sequence similarity when clustering within HLA-allele-positive subsets. Repertoires with fewer than 30,000 or more than 120,000 public chains, plus five repertoires with anomalous nucleotide sharing, were excluded from co-occurrence clustering. TCRdb holds this immuneACCESS table with in-frame rearrangements only. Some clones are missing; in checked studies, unresolved V genes explain under half, and the rest has no known cause. Clone size and the V and J calls come from that table; the DNA yielded D and trimming. Here the sample has under 200,000 clones; about 77% occur a single time. Under 2.5% of the sample comes from the top ten.

The cohort was made up of about 670 healthy bone marrow donors. Cohort members were all nominally healthy when sampled, although unrecorded immune exposures were likely present. The donor was CMV seronegative and belonged to the group of more than 300 seronegative cohort members. A peripheral blood sample was provided by each donor, and peripheral blood mononuclear cells were used for TCR beta sequencing. The Qiagen DNeasy Blood Extraction Kit was used to extract genomic DNA from the blood cell samples. Note on this clone: No cognate antigen has been identified for it. The sample holds no much larger clone one base away, and base qualities are not on file.

Per the germline V gene, SGHDN is the CDR1 and FVKESK is the CDR2. V lost 5 bases and J lost 7 bases; the stretch between them is 8 bases long. Reading from cysteine to phenylalanine, the CDR3 counts 12 amino acids. Only CDR3 DNA is held: 36 bases, read in frame from base 1. The V gene is TRBV14 and the J gene is TRBJ1-4; a confident D gene designation cannot be given. This TCR was recovered from a man aged 60 to 69 in good health and CMV-seronegative. The sample taken for sequencing was PBMCs. The DNA is as follows: TGTGCCAGCAGCGCGGGAGCTGAAAAACTGTTTTTT. This codes for CASSAGAEKLFF.